Below are 24 T cell receptor beta chains sequenced from a single sample in a study of PD-1 blockade in classical Hodgkin lymphoma. TCRdb keeps only in-frame clones here, not all; method: immunoSEQ multiplex PCR. The sample has 20,000 to 25,000 clones, 69% seen once. Every patient was affected by relapse after autologous stem cell transplantation, while exposure to brentuximab vedotin was not uniform. Sample: peripheral blood mononuclear cells (PBMCs), taken at baseline. These receptors were obtained from a human donor with classical Hodgkin lymphoma.

The chain is built from TRBV4-2 and TRBJ1-2, with D perhaps TRBD1 (5 bases). CDR3 size: 14 residues. Germline V lookup: CDR1 LGHNA, CDR2 YNFKEQ. V was clipped by 0 bases and J by 2 bases, with 7 bases between them. This CDR3 reads CASSQDRGNYGYTF. The CDR3 DNA reads as TGTGCCAGCAGCCAAGACCGGGGGAACTATGGCTACACCTTC.

This chain links TRBV12-2 with TRBJ2-3; the D call of TRBD2 is as the table states it, not checked on the DNA. TRBV12-2 is a known pseudogene. There are 15 residues in the CDR3. The chain's CDR3 is CASRFDLALTDTQYF. The CDR3 region has the DNA TGTGCAAGTCGCTTCGATCTAGCTTTAACAGATACGCAGTATTTT.

This chain connects TRBV15 to TRBJ2-7; no reliable D call. The CDR3 consists of 14 residues. CDR1 and CDR2 from the germline V gene are LNHNV and YYDKDF (reference sequence). Trimming took off 0 bases at V and 6 bases at J, with 12 bases between the two ends. This CDR3 is CATSRDLGWAEQYF. CDR3 nucleotide sequence: TGTGCCACCAGCAGAGATCTGGGGTGGGCCGAGCAGTACTTC.

As to this clone: A read error may account for a junction end that differs from germline. This sequence joins TRBV5-1 and TRBJ2-1; no firm D call. Germline V gene sequence: CDR1 SGHRS, CDR2 YFSETQ. The CDR3 consists of 14 residues. The CDR3 protein is CASSLMGSSNEQFF. The CDR3 coding sequence is TGCGCCAGCAGCTTGATGGGTTCCTCCAATGAGCAGTTCTTC.

This clone came up once. The V and J genes are TRBV18 and TRBJ2-5, with 8 bases that match TRBD2. The germline gives CDR1 KGHSH, CDR2 LQKENI. With 2 bases clipped from V and 4 bases from J, the junction kept 6 bases outside the gene matches. This CDR3 spans 15 amino acids. In nucleotides, the CDR3 is TGTGCCAGCTCACCATCGGGGGGGCGTGGAGAGACCCAGTACTTC. This sequence encodes CASSPSGGRGETQYF.

The gene calls are TRBV10-2 and TRBJ1-6, with D maybe TRBD1 (5 bases). Looked up from germline, CDR1 is WSHSY and CDR2 is SAAADI. CDR3 size: 14 residues. V lost 6 bases to trimming and J lost 10 bases, with 16 bases between them. The CDR3 sequence is CASREQDINSPLHF. The DNA for the CDR3 is TGCGCCAGCAGGGAACAGGACATTAACTCACCCCTCCACTTT.

The chain joins TRBV15 to TRBJ2-1; a possible D gene is TRBD2 (6 bases). The V gene lost 0 bases and the J gene lost 5 bases, with 17 bases spanning the gap. Germline-derived CDR1 and CDR2 are LNHNV and YYDKDF (reference sequence). The CDR3 has 17 amino acids. DNA of the CDR3: TGTGCCACCAGCAGAGATCTGGTACTAGCCCCCAACAATGAGCAGTTCTTC. Translated: CATSRDLVLAPNNEQFF.

This sequence joins TRBV29-1 and TRBJ2-7, with 7 bases fitting TRBD1. CDR3 size: 14 residues. Germline CDR1 reads SQVTM; CDR2 reads ANQGSEA. V shed 2 bases, J shed 2 bases, and the junction held 6 bases outside the gene matches. The CDR3, as DNA: TGCAGCGTTGAACTAGGGGACAGAGCCTACGAGCAGTACTTC. Its protein is CSVELGDRAYEQYF.

This clone turned up a few times. This sequence joins TRBV30 and TRBJ2-6; no clear D. V dropped 2 bases and J dropped 0 bases, with 5 bases sitting between them. The CDR3 contains 14 residues. Germline CDR1 is GTSNPN and CDR2 is SVGIG (reference sequence). The CDR3, as DNA: TGTGCCTGGAGTCTCTACTCTGGGGCCAACGTCCTGACTTTC. Its translation: CAWSLYSGANVLTF.

The V and J genes are TRBV19 and TRBJ1-2, with D perhaps TRBD1 (5 bases). V lost 0 bases to trimming and J lost 6 bases, with 8 bases between them. The CDR3 extends over 13 amino acids. Germline V gene sequence: CDR1 LNHDA, CDR2 SQIVND (reference sequence). CDR3 residues: CASSIEGVNGYTF. In nucleotides, the CDR3 is TGTGCCAGTAGTATAGAAGGGGTGAATGGCTACACCTTC.

The chain joins TRBV11-2 to TRBJ1-4; D gene uncertain. This CDR3 comprises 12 residues. V lost 5 bases and J 8 bases, leaving 9 bases between the germline ends. Per the germline V gene, CDR1 is SGHAT and CDR2 is FQNNGV. The CDR3 spells CASSGEQEKLFF. The CDR3 DNA reads as TGTGCCAGCAGCGGAGAACAGGAAAAACTGTTTTTT. Using reference TRBV11-2 and TRBJ1-4 for the parts outside the CDR3, the full variable domain is EAGVAQSPRYKIIEKRQSVAFWCNPISGHATLYWYQQILGQGPKLLIQFQNNGVVDDSQLPKDRFSAERLKGVDSTLKIQPAKLEDSAVYLCASSGEQEKLFFGSGTQLSVL.

The chain recombines TRBV23-1 with TRBJ1-1; weak D call: TRBD1 (6 bases). TRBV23-1 belongs to the ORF category, with a function that is uncertain. V dropped 2 bases and J dropped 7 bases, with 20 bases sitting between them. The CDR3 has 16 residues. CDR3 nucleotides: TGCGCCAGCAGTCAAAAGAAAGGGACATTGGGAATTGAAGCTTTCTTT. The encoded protein is CASSQKKGTLGIEAFF.

The CDR3 here is CASSFGTFYEQYF. In nucleotides, the CDR3 is TGTGCCAGCAGCTTTGGGACCTTTTACGAGCAGTACTTC. The chain is built from TRBV7-9 and TRBJ2-7; possibly TRBD1 or TRBD2 for D (5 bases each). Trimming left V 3 bases short and J 4 bases short, with 10 bases between. This CDR3 has 13 residues. Germline CDR1 is SEHNR and CDR2 is FQNEAQ (reference sequence).

The chain carries TRBV7-9 and TRBJ1-5; D not certain. The CDR3 has 13 residues. Trimming pared 4 bases from V and 6 bases from J, leaving 10 bases between. Germline CDR1 is SEHNR and CDR2 is FQNEAQ (reference sequence). CDR3 sequence (DNA): TGTGCCAGCAGCTCAGAGGTGGGTCAGCCCCAGCATTTT. Translated: CASSSEVGQPQHF.

This chain joins TRBV7-3 and TRBJ2-3, with TRBD2 matching 7 bases. This CDR3 region has 13 residues. CDR1 SGHTA and CDR2 FQGTGA come from the germline V gene. The V segment lost 5 bases and the J segment 6 bases; nucleotides outside the gene matches: 5. The chain's CDR3 is CASSARLADTQYF. Here the CDR3 DNA reads TGTGCCAGCAGCGCCCGACTAGCCGATACGCAGTATTTT.

The genes are TRBV5-1 and TRBJ1-4; D ambiguous. CDR3 length: 16 residues. Trimming removed 0 bases from V and 5 bases from J, with 14 bases in between. Germline-derived CDR1 and CDR2 are SGHRS and YFSETQ. For the CDR3, the DNA is TGCGCCAGCAGCTTGGAGGGTGGGGTAACCAATGAAAAACTGTTTTTT. It encodes CASSLEGGVTNEKLFF.

This clone was picked up a small number of times. V usage is TRBV6-5 and J usage is TRBJ1-2; D ambiguous. The CDR3 extends over 15 amino acids. The V gene lost 2 bases and the J gene lost 5 bases, with 15 bases spanning the gap. CDR1 and CDR2 from the germline V gene are MNHEY and SVGAGI. The CDR3 coding sequence is TGTGCCAGCAGTTACCAGCAGGCGAATCTATATGGCTACACCTTC. The encoded protein is CASSYQQANLYGYTF.

The chain recombines TRBV4-2 with TRBJ2-1, with TRBD2 identical over 10 bases. The ends lost 1 base at V and 7 bases at J; junction bases unmatched: 7. The CDR3 totals 16 residues. CDR1 and CDR2 from the germline V gene are LGHNA and YNFKEQ. In DNA form, the CDR3 reads TGTGCCAGCAGCCAAGGAGCCGGGACTAGCGCAAATGAGCAGTTCTTC. It yields the protein CASSQGAGTSANEQFF.

This rearrangement joins TRBV5-1 to TRBJ1-1; D uncertain. The germline V and J ends were trimmed by 0 bases and 8 bases, with 14 bases remaining between them. Per the germline V gene, CDR1 is SGHRS and CDR2 is YFSETQ. The CDR3 consists of 14 residues. The DNA of the CDR3 is TGCGCCAGCAGCTTGGAGGCCCAAGGTGGAGAAGCTTTCTTT. As protein: CASSLEAQGGEAFF.

This chain uses TRBV5-4 with TRBJ2-7, with 8 bases matching TRBD1. The CDR3 is made up of 16 amino acids. The germline CDR1 and CDR2 sequences are SGHNT and YYREEE (reference sequence). The V gene end was trimmed by 4 bases and the J gene end by 3 bases; junction bases not matched to a gene: 12. For the CDR3, the DNA is TGTGCCAGCAGCCGGACGGGACAGGATGGATTCTACGAGCAGTACTTC. It yields the protein CASSRTGQDGFYEQYF.

This sequence joins TRBV4-2 and TRBJ1-5, with D perhaps matching TRBD1 (5 bases). There are 15 residues in the CDR3. Trimming stripped 1 base from V and 9 bases from J, with 16 bases between. In germline, CDR1 is LGHNA, CDR2 YNFKEQ. CDR3 bases: TGTGCCAGCAGCCAAGGGACCTCGCAGGGATCGCCCCAGCATTTT. Protein product: CASSQGTSQGSPQHF.

The chain is built from TRBV4-1 and TRBJ1-2; no clear D gene. The CDR3 loop spans 15 amino acids. Germline CDR1 reads MGHRA; CDR2 reads YSYEKL. Deletions cut 0 bases from V and 4 bases from J, with 12 bases between. The CDR3 spells CASSQEGADVYGYTF. CDR3 coding DNA: TGCGCCAGCAGCCAAGAAGGAGCAGACGTCTATGGCTACACCTTC.

The chain has TRBV30 and TRBJ2-3, with D tentatively TRBD1 (5 bases). Germline CDR1 GTSNPN, CDR2 SVGIG (reference sequence). The germline V and J ends were trimmed by 2 bases and 2 bases, with 8 bases remaining between them. The CDR3 covers 13 residues. DNA for the CDR3: TGTGCCTGGAGTAGGGGCACCACAGATACGCAGTATTTT. Protein sequence: CAWSRGTTDTQYF.

The chain uses TRBV11-2 and TRBJ2-3, with D perhaps matching TRBD2 (6 bases). This CDR3 is built from 14 residues. Trimming removed 4 bases at V and 5 bases at J, with 13 bases between. Germline V gene sequence: CDR1 SGHAT, CDR2 FQNNGV. The CDR3 loop reads CASSWGLARDTQYF. The CDR3 bases are TGTGCCAGCAGCTGGGGACTGGCGAGAGATACGCAGTATTTT.